This T cell receptor beta chain was profiled in a study of blood T cell repertoires in COVID-19. Study background: The cDNA or gDNA used as material had been derived from T cells, B-cell-depleted T cells, or PBMCs.

Per germline, CDR1 SGHTA and CDR2 FQGTGA. V was shortened by 4 bases and J by 6 bases, with 12 bases between the two germline ends. The CDR3 loop spans 13 amino acids. Authors' methods: The assay estimated nucleated cells by amplifying reference gene primers. The repertoire was sequenced with immunoSEQ multiplex PCR; TCRdb's copy has only in-frame clones and lacks some. V, J and clone size are those of that table, while D and trimming were read from the DNA. This sample yields around 120,000 clones, of which around 79% are seen a single time; about 2% belongs to the top ten. The chain links TRBV7-3 to TRBJ1-1; tentative D call: TRBD1 (6 bases). The TCR comes from a man aged 70-80 years with acute or convalescent COVID-19. Sequenced sample: peripheral blood. CDR3 nucleotide sequence: TGTGCCAGCAGCTACAGGGTGGGATCTGAAGCTTTCTTT. It translates to CASSYRVGSEAFF.